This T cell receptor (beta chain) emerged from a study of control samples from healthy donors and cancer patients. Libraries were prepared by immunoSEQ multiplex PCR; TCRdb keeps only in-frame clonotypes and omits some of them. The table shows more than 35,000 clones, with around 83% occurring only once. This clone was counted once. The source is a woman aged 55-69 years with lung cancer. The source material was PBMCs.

As DNA, the CDR3 is TGTGCCAGCAGCCTACAACTAGCGGCCAACGAGCAGTACTTC. Translation gives CASSLQLAANEQYF. J is TRBJ2-7 and V is TRBV5-4; 8 bases agree with TRBD2. The CDR3 contains 14 residues. CDR1 is SGHNT, CDR2 YYREEE, per germline (reference sequence). Trimming cost V 4 bases and J 5 bases; bases outside gene matches: 8.